The 6 T cell receptor beta chains in this list originate from one sample, sequenced in a study of radiation and T cells in renal cell carcinoma. Described time point: blood 2 weeks post-SBRT. The treatment: 15 Gy SBRT to primary tumor, nephrectomy 4 weeks later. Libraries were prepared by immunoSEQ multiplex PCR; TCRdb keeps only in-frame clonotypes and omits some of them. The sample holds about 150,000 clones, roughly 87% seen once. The material was blood, obtained from a patient whose treatment included radiotherapy and nephrectomy. These receptors were obtained from a woman between 50 and 59 years old with renal cell carcinoma.

The genes are TRBV7-2 and TRBJ2-1, with 10 bases aligning to TRBD2. V was clipped by 5 bases and J by 6 bases; unmatched bases: 7. This CDR3 comprises 15 residues. CDR1 is SGHTA, CDR2 FQGNSA, per germline. The DNA for the CDR3 is TGTGCCAGCAGCCTCAGCGGGGGGGTTCCCAATGAGCAGTTCTTC. The encoded protein is CASSLSGGVPNEQFF.

The table lists this clone with a count of one. The chain joins TRBV20-1 to TRBJ2-7; weak D call: TRBD2 (6 bases). The germline CDR1 and CDR2 sequences are DFQATT and SNEGSKA (reference sequence). The ends were cut back, 1 base at V and 6 bases at J, with 7 bases in the middle. CDR3 length equals 11 residues. CDR3 protein: CSARGDFEQYF. For the CDR3, the DNA is TGCAGTGCTAGAGGGGACTTCGAGCAGTACTTC.

The chain combines TRBV7-9 with TRBJ2-7, with TRBD1 as a possible D gene (7 bases). CDR3 size: 15 residues. The germline V gene encodes CDR1 SEHNR and CDR2 FQNEAQ (reference sequence). The germline V and J ends were trimmed by 4 bases and 2 bases, with 15 bases remaining between them. The CDR3 DNA follows: TGTGCCAGCAGCTCCCTATGGAGGGGGCCCTACGAGCAGTACTTC. It codes for CASSSLWRGPYEQYF.

The chain joins TRBV6-5 to TRBJ2-5; 7 nucleotides agree with TRBD1. CDR1 and CDR2 from the germline V gene are MNHEY and SVGAGI. The CDR3 has 15 amino acids. V gave up 1 base and J gave up 3 bases; unmatched junction bases: 5. The CDR3 DNA reads as TGTGCCAGCAGTTACTACACAGGGGCCAAAGAGACCCAGTACTTC. This encodes CASSYYTGAKETQYF.

This clone was counted once. V gene TRBV5-4 combines with J gene TRBJ1-2; D is possibly TRBD1 (6 bases). Germline CDR1 and CDR2: SGHNT and YYREEE (reference sequence). CDR3 length: 15 residues. V was pared by 2 bases and J by 7 bases, with 18 bases between. CDR3 sequence: CASSLTRGAIAGYTF. In DNA, the CDR3 is TGTGCCAGCAGCTTAACCAGGGGCGCCATCGCTGGCTACACCTTC. The full variable domain, with the rest looked up from reference TRBV5-4 and TRBJ1-2, is ETGVTQSPTHLIKTRGQQVTLRCSSQSGHNTVSWYQQALGQGPQFIFQYYREEENGRGNFPPRFSGLQFPNYSSELNVNALELDDSALYLCASSLTRGAIAGYTFGSGTRLTVV.

The V gene is TRBV2, the J gene TRBJ1-5, with D possibly TRBD1 on 5 matching bases. Trimming stripped 7 bases from V and 7 bases from J, with 14 bases between. CDR1 is SNHLY and CDR2 is FYNNEI in the germline V gene. The CDR3 contains 13 residues. The CDR3 DNA is TGTGCCAGCACCCAGGGTCTGCAGCAGCCCCAGCATTTT. It codes for CASTQGLQQPQHF.